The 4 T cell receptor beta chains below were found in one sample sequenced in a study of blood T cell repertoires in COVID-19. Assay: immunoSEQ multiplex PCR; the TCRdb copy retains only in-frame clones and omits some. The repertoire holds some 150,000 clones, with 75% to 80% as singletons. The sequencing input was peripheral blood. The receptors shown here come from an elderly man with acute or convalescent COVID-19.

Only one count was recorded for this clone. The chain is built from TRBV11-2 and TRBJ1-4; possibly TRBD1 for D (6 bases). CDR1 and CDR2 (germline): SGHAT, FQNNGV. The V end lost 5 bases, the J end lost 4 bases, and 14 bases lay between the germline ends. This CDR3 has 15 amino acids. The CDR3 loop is CASSTRRGDNEKLFF. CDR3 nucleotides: TGTGCCAGCAGCACCCGCAGGGGCGATAATGAAAAACTGTTTTTT.

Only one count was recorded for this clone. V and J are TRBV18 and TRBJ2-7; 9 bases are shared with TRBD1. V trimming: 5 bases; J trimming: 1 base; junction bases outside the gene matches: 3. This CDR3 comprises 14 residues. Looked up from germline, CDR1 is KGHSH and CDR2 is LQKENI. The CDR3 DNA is TGTGCCAGCTCAAGGGACAGGGCATCCTACGAGCAGTACTTC. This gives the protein CASSRDRASYEQYF.

In DNA form, the CDR3 reads TGCAGCGTTGAACAGATCTCCTACAATGAGCAGTTCTTC. Translation: CSVEQISYNEQFF. The chain joins TRBV29-1 to TRBJ2-1, with no clear D. Trimming stripped 2 bases from V and 0 bases from J, with 5 bases between. This CDR3 is built from 13 residues. Germline V gene sequence: CDR1 SQVTM, CDR2 ANQGSEA.

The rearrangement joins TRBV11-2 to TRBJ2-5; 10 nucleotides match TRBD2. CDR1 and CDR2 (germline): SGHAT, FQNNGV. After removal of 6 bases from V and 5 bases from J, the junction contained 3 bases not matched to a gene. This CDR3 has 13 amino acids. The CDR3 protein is CASSRAGGETQYF. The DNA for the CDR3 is TGTGCCAGCAGTCGAGCGGGGGGGGAGACCCAGTACTTC.